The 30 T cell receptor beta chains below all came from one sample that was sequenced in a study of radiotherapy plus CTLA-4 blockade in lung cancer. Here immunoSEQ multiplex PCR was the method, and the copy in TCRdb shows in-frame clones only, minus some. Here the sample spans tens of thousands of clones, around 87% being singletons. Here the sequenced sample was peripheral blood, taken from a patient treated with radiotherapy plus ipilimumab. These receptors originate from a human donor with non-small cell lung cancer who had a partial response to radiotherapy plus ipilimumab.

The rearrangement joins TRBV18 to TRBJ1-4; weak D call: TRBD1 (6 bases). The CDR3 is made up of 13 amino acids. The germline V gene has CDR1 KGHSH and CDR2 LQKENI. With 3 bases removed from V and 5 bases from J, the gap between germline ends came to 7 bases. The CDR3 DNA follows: TGTGCCAGCTCACCCGGACAGAATGAAAAACTGTTTTTT. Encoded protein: CASSPGQNEKLFF.

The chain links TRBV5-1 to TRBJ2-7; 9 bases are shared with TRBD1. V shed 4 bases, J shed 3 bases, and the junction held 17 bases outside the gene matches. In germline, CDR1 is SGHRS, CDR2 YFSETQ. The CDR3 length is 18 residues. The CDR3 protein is CASSPLPGRRDRVYEQYF. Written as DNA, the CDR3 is TGCGCCAGCAGCCCACTACCCGGCCGCAGGGACAGGGTCTACGAGCAGTACTTC. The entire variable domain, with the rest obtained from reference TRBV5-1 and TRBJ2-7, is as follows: KAGVTQTPRYLIKTRGQQVTLSCSPISGHRSVSWYQQTPGQGLQFLFEYFSETQRNKGNFPGRFSGRQFSNSRSEMNVSTLELGDSALYLCASSPLPGRRDRVYEQYFGPGTRLTVT.

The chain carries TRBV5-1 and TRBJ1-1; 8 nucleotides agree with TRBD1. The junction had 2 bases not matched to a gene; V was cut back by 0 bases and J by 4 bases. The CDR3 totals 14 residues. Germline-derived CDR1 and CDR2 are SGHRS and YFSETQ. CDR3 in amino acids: CASSLGQGSTEAFF. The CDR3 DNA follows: TGCGCCAGCAGCTTGGGACAGGGGAGCACTGAAGCTTTCTTT.

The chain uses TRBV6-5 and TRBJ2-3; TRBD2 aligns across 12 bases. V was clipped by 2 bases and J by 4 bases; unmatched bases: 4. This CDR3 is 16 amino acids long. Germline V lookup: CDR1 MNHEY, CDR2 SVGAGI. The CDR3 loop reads CASSYPSGRGSDTQYF. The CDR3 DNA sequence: TGTGCCAGCAGTTACCCTAGCGGGAGGGGTTCAGATACGCAGTATTTT.

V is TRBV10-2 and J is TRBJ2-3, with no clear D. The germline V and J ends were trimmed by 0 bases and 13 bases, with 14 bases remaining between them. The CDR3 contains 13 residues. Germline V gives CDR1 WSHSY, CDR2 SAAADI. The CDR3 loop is CASSESRLAREYF. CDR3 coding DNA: TGCGCCAGCAGTGAGTCCCGTCTGGCCCGGGAGTATTTT.

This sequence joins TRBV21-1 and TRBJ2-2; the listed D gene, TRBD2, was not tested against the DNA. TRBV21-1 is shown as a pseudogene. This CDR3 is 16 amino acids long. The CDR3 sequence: CASSKGLAFGTGELFF. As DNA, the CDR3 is TGTGCCAGCAGCAAAGGGTTAGCGTTTGGTACCGGGGAGCTGTTTTTT.

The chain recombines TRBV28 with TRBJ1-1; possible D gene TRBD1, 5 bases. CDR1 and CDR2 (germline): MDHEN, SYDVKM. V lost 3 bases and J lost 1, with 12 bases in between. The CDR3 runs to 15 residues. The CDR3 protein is CASSLGGGRNTEAFF. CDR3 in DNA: TGTGCCAGCAGTTTGGGGGGAGGGAGGAACACTGAAGCTTTCTTT.

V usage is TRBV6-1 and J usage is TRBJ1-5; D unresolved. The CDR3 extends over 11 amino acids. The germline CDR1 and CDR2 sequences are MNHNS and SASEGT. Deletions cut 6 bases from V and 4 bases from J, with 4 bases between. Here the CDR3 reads CASRSNQPQHF. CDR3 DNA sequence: TGTGCCAGCAGGTCAAATCAGCCCCAGCATTTT.

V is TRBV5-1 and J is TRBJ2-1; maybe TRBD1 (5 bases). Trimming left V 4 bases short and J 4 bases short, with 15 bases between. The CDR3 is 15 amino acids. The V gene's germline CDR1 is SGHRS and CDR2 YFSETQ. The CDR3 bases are TGCGCCAGCAGCCAAACAGGCTTTGGTTACAATGAGCAGTTCTTC. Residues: CASSQTGFGYNEQFF. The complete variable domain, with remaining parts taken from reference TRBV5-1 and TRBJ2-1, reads KAGVTQTPRYLIKTRGQQVTLSCSPISGHRSVSWYQQTPGQGLQFLFEYFSETQRNKGNFPGRFSGRQFSNSRSEMNVSTLELGDSALYLCASSQTGFGYNEQFFGPGTRLTVL.

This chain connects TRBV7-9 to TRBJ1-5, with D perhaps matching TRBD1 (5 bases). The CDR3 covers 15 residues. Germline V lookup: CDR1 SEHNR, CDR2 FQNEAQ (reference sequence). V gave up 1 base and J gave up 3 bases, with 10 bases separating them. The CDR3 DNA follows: TGTGCCAGCAGCTTAGGAGAGACAGACAATCAGCCCCAGCATTTT. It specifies CASSLGETDNQPQHF.

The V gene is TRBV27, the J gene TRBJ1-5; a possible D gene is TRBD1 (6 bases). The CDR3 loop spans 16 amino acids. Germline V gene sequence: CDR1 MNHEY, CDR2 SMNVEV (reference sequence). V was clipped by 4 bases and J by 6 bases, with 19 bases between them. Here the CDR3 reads CASSSTGKGSTQPQHF. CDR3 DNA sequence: TGTGCCAGCAGTTCCACAGGGAAGGGCTCAACTCAGCCCCAGCATTTT.

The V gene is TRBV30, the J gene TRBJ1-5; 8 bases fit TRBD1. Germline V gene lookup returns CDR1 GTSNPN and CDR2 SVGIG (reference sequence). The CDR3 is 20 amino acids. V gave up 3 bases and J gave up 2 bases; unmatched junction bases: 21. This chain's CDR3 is CAWRPNAFLTGTGCNQPQHF. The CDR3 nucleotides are TGTGCCTGGAGGCCAAACGCTTTCCTTACTGGGACAGGATGCAATCAGCCCCAGCATTTT.

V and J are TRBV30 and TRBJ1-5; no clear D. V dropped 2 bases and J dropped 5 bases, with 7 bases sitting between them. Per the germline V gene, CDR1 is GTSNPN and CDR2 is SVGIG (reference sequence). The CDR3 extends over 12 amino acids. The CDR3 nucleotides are TGTGCCTGGAGTCCCCCCTATCAGCCCCAGCATTTT. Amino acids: CAWSPPYQPQHF.

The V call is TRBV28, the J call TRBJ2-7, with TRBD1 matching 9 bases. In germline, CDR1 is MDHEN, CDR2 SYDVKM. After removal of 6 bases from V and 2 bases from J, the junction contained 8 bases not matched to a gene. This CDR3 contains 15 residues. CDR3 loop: CASRGTGQGTYEQYF. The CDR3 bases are TGTGCCAGCAGGGGTACGGGACAGGGAACCTACGAGCAGTACTTC.

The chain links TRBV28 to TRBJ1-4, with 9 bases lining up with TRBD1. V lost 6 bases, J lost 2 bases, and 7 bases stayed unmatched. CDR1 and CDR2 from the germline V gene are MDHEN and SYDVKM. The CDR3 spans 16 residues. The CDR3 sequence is CASSSTGGRTNEKLFF. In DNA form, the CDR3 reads TGTGCCAGCAGCTCTACAGGGGGCCGGACTAATGAAAAACTGTTTTTT.

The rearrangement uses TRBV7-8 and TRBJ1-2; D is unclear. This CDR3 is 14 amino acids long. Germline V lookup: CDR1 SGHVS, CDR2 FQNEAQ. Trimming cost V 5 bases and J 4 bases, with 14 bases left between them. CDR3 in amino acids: CASSVMGSPYGYTF. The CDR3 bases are TGTGCCAGCAGCGTAATGGGCAGTCCCTATGGCTACACCTTC.

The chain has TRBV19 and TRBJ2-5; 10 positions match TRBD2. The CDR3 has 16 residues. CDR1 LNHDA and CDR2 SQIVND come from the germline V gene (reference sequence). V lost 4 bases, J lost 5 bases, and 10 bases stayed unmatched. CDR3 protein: CASSKVAGGPRETQYF. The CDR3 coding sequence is TGTGCCAGTAGTAAGGTAGCGGGAGGCCCCAGGGAGACCCAGTACTTC. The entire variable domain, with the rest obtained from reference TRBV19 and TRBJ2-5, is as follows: DGGITQSPKYLFRKEGQNVTLSCEQNLNHDAMYWYRQDPGQGLRLIYYSQIVNDFQKGDIAEGYSVSREKKESFPLTVTSAQKNPTAFYLCASSKVAGGPRETQYFGPGTRLLVL.

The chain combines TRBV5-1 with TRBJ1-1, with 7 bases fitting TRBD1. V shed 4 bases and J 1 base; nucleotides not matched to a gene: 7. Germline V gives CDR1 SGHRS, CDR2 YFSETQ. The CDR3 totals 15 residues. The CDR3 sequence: CASSPGDRENTEAFF. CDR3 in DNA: TGCGCCAGCAGCCCAGGCGACAGGGAGAACACTGAAGCTTTCTTT. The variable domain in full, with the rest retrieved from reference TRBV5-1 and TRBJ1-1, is KAGVTQTPRYLIKTRGQQVTLSCSPISGHRSVSWYQQTPGQGLQFLFEYFSETQRNKGNFPGRFSGRQFSNSRSEMNVSTLELGDSALYLCASSPGDRENTEAFFGQGTRLTVV.

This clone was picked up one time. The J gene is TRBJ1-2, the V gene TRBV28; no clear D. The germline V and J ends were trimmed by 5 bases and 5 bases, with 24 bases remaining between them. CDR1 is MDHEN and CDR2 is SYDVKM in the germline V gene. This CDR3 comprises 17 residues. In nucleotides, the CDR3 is TGTGCCAGCAGTCGAGGTCGATTACGCCCCCCCCAATATGGCTACACCTTC. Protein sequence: CASSRGRLRPPQYGYTF.

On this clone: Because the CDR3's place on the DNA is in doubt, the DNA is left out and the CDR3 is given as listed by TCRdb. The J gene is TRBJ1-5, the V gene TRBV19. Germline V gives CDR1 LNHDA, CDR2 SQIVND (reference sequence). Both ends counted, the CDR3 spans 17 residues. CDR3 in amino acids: CAGSVLGGQISNQPQHF.

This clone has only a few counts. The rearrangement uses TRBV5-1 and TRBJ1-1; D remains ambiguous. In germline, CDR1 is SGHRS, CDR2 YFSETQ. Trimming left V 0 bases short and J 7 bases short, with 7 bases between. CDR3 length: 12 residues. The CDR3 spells CASSLVAGEAFF. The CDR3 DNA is TGCGCCAGCAGCTTGGTGGCAGGTGAAGCTTTCTTT.

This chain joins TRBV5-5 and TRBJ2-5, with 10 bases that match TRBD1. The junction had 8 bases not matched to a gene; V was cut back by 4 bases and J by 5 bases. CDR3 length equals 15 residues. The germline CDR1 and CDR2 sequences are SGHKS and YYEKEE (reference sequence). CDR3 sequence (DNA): TGTGCCAGCAGCCAGACAGGGGGCTCTATCGAGACCCAGTACTTC. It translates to CASSQTGGSIETQYF.

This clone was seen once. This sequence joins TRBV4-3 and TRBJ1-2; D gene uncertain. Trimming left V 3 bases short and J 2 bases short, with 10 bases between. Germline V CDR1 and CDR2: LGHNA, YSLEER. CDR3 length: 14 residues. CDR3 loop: CASSQPGSNYGYTF. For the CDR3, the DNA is TGCGCCAGCAGCCAGCCCGGGAGCAACTATGGCTACACCTTC.

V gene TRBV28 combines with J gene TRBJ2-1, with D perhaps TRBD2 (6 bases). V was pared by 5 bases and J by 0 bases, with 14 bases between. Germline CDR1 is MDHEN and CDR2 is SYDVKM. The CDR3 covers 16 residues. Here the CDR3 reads CASSLPYGSSYNEQFF. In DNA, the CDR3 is TGTGCCAGCAGTCTGCCTTACGGGAGCTCCTACAATGAGCAGTTCTTC.

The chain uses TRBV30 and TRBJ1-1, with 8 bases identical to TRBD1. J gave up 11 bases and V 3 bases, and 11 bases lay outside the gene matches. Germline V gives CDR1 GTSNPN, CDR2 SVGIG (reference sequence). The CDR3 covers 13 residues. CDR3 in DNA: TGTGCCTGGAGGCGGGACAGGCTAACAGATGCTTTCTTT. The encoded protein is CAWRRDRLTDAFF.

The CDR3 sequence is CASSPSGSTDTQYF. CDR3 DNA: TGTGCCAGTAGTCCTTCCGGGAGCACAGATACGCAGTATTTT. The chain couples TRBV19 to TRBJ2-3; D is unresolved. Trimming took 5 bases from V and 0 from J, leaving 9 bases between them. The CDR3 loop spans 14 amino acids. CDR1 and CDR2 from the germline V gene are LNHDA and SQIVND (reference sequence).

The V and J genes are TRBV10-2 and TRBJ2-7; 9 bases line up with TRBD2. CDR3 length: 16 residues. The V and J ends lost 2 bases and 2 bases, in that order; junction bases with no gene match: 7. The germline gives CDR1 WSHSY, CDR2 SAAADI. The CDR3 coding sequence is TGCGCCAGCAGTGAGGGGCGGGAGGGCCTAACCTACGAGCAGTACTTC. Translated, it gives CASSEGREGLTYEQYF.

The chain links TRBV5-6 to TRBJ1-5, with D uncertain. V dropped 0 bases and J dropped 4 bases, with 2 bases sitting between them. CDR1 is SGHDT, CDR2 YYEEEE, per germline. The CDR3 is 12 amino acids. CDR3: CASSLVNQPQHF. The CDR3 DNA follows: TGTGCCAGCAGCTTGGTAAATCAGCCCCAGCATTTT.

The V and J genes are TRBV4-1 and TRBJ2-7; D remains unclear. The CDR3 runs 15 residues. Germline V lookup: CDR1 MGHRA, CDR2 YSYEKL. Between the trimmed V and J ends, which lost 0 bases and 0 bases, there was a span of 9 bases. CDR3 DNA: TGCGCCAGCAGCCAAGATCATCAGGTCTCCTACGAGCAGTACGTC. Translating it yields CASSQDHQVSYEQYV.

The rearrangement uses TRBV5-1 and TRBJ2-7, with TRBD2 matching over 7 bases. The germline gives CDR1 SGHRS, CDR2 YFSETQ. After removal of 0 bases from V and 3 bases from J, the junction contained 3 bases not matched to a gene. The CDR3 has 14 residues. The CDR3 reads CASSLVGGSYEQYF. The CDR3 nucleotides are TGCGCCAGCAGCTTGGTTGGCGGGAGCTACGAGCAGTACTTC.